This TCR beta chain was obtained from a study of cytomegalovirus exposure and HLA in healthy donors. Study details: Among about 179 million T cells, an earlier analysis found 117 million unique TCR beta sequences.

The PCR contained 60 Vbeta and 13 Jbeta primers. Assay: immunoSEQ multiplex PCR; the TCRdb copy retains only in-frame clones and omits some. The sample shows under 200,000 clones, approximately 88% of them seen only once. All the people who gave samples were healthy bone marrow donors. Broader study findings: Follow-up analysis seemed to connect common viral pathogens with several of the most significant clusters identified. Researchers reportedly found TCR beta sequences accurately predicted most subjects' HLA-A and HLA-B alleles.

Between the trimmed V and J ends, which lost 3 bases and 1 base, there was a span of 10 bases. The CDR3 has 15 amino acids. Germline CDR1 reads ENHRY; CDR2 reads SYGVKD. With regard to this clone: Its target is unknown.

This TCR was recovered from a boy between 2 and 10 years old in good health and CMV-seronegative. Sequencing used PBMCs. V gene TRBV10-3 combines with J gene TRBJ1-5; TRBD1 is a possible D gene (5 bases). The CDR3 nucleotides are TGTGCCATCAGTGATAAGGGGTTGAGCAATCAGCCCCAGCATTTT. Translation gives CAISDKGLSNQPQHF.